The T cell receptor beta chain described here comes from a study of persistence of HIV-infected CD4 T cells. Looking at the study overall: CD4+ T cells responding to CMV or HIV-1 Gag were isolated.

This was the immunoSEQ version 4 assay in survey mode. Repertoires were generated with immunoSEQ multiplex PCR, while TCRdb's copy carries only in-frame clones and drops some. The profile shows tens of thousands of clones, 82% of them singletons. As concerns this clone: What it binds is not known.

Germline V gene data show CDR1 as SGHRS and CDR2 as YFSETQ. The CDR3 covers 15 residues. V gave up 0 bases and J gave up 5 bases, with 12 bases separating them. Lysates of CMV-infected fibroblasts at about 10 ug/mL stimulated these cells. CD40L-negative CD69-negative CD45RO-high memory CD4+ T cells were sorted as populations depleted of antigen-responding cells. Plasma HIV-1 RNA stayed below 50 copies/mL for at least 4 years. Inclusion required CMV-positive serology and CD4+ counts above 400 cells/uL. CD8+ T cells were removed from PBMCs prior to stimulation. The TCR originated in an adult woman with HIV who was CMV-seropositive. The sample here was CD4+ T cells sorted from PBMCs after roughly 18-hour stimulation, taken from a patient who received antiretroviral therapy. This chain connects TRBV5-1 to TRBJ1-5; D is unclear. CDR3 in DNA: TGCGCCAGCAGCTTGGACGCTAGCCAGGATCAGCCCCAGCATTTT. It translates to CASSLDASQDQPQHF.